This TCR beta chain was retrieved from a study of response to subunit inactivated influenza vaccine. Study-wide results and caveats: It was the authors' suggestion that each seasonal influenza vaccination recruits few new T cells.

One entry per CDR3 protein results from TCRdb running MiXCR on the RT-PCR reads. The repertoire holds fewer than 250,000 distinct CDR3 sequences, with around 15% as singletons. Unmatched junction bases numbered 9, after V lost 0 bases and J lost 4 bases. The V gene's germline CDR1 is ENHRY and CDR2 SYGVKD. The CDR3 is made up of 18 amino acids. This clonotype was observed a handful of times. The antigen is not known. The chain recombines TRBV10-3 with TRBJ2-3; 11 nucleotides match TRBD2. This TCR was sampled from a man aged 45-60 years who received an inactivated influenza vaccine. Material: CD8+ T cells sorted from PBMCs, obtained approximately 5 days after vaccination. The CDR3 region is CAISESPSGGPFADTQYF. The DNA for the CDR3 is TGTGCCATCAGTGAGTCTCCTAGCGGGGGGCCCTTCGCAGATACGCAGTATTTT.